One T cell receptor beta chain is described in this entry. Antigen specificity is unknown. Only in-frame clones appear in the TCRdb table, and some are missing; sequencing was by immunoSEQ multiplex PCR. Of tens of thousands of clones listed, roughly 87% were seen once; the top ten hold roughly 17%. Germline V gene data show CDR1 as SGHVS and CDR2 as FQNEAQ. The CDR3 length is 16 residues. The V gene end was trimmed by 3 bases and the J gene end by 2 bases; junction bases not matched to a gene: 4. This specimen comes from a study of T cell responses to AZD1222 COVID-19 vaccine. Study results and limitations: Samples come after the peak T cell response, not at day 14.

This clonotype originated in an adult in good health. The material was peripheral blood, obtained on day 0 of AZD1222 vaccination. This rearrangement joins TRBV7-8 to TRBJ1-5, with 10 bases aligning to TRBD1. The CDR3 region is CASSFPGTGGNQPQHF. CDR3 nucleotide sequence: TGTGCCAGCAGCTTCCCCGGGACAGGGGGCAATCAGCCCCAGCATTTT.